The 28 T cell receptor beta chains below come from one sample, sequenced in a study of graft-versus-host responses after intestinal transplantation. The table came from immunoSEQ multiplex PCR; TCRdb's copy has only in-frame clones and leaves some out. The sample shows over 75,000 clones, around 90% of them seen only once. The antigens of these receptors remain unknown. Sample: unstimulated CD4+ T cells sorted from spleen or lymph node cells, taken before transplant. All receptors derive from a human donor who was the organ donor for an intestinal transplant.

V is TRBV7-6 and J is TRBJ2-2; D possibly corresponds to TRBD2 (6 bases). The CDR3 sequence is 15 residues long. V gave up 5 bases and J gave up 1 base, with 11 bases separating them. In germline, CDR1 is SGHVS, CDR2 FNYEAQ. CDR3 protein: CASSPWGENTGELFF. The DNA for the CDR3 is TGTGCCAGCAGCCCCTGGGGGGAGAACACCGGGGAGCTGTTTTTT.

On this clone: Compared with germline, one end of the junction differs, possibly owing to a read error. The chain has TRBV7-7 and TRBJ2-7; 9 bases are shared with TRBD1. Germline V gene sequence: CDR1 SSHAT, CDR2 FNYEAQ (reference sequence). The CDR3 runs 15 residues. The CDR3 reads CASSQSRDRDHEQYF. Here the CDR3 DNA reads TGTGCTAGCAGCCAATCACGGGACAGGGACCACGAGCAGTACTTC.

The chain joins TRBV27 to TRBJ2-1; 8 bases map to TRBD1. CDR3 length: 16 amino acids. CDR1 MNHEY and CDR2 SMNVEV come from the germline V gene (reference sequence). Germline trimming cut 5 bases from V and 4 bases from J; bases unmatched to any gene: 10. CDR3 bases: TGTGCCAGCAGTGGCGGCGCCAGGGGGCTATACAATGAGCAGTTCTTC. It encodes CASSGGARGLYNEQFF.

V usage is TRBV27 and J usage is TRBJ1-1; D unclear. Germline CDR1 and CDR2: MNHEY and SMNVEV (reference sequence). Trimming pared 5 bases from V and 1 base from J, leaving 20 bases between. This CDR3 has 17 residues. The CDR3 DNA sequence: TGTGCCAGCAGTCGATTCGGGCGGGAGACTCCGAACACTGAAGCTTTCTTT. This gives the protein CASSRFGRETPNTEAFF.

The chain recombines TRBV18 with TRBJ2-1, with TRBD1 matching over 7 bases. The germline gives CDR1 KGHSH, CDR2 LQKENI. V dropped 4 bases and J dropped 4; count of bases not matched to a gene: 7. This CDR3 has 15 residues. In DNA, the CDR3 is TGTGCCAGCTCACGGGTCGGGACAGAATACAATGAGCAGTTCTTC. It codes for CASSRVGTEYNEQFF.

The chain links TRBV14 to TRBJ1-2; D unclear. The CDR3 extends over 13 amino acids. Germline values: CDR1 SGHDN, CDR2 FVKESK. The V end lost 1 base, the J end lost 2 bases, and 5 bases lay between the germline ends. The CDR3 sequence: CASSQGQNYGYTF. Here the CDR3 DNA reads TGTGCCAGCAGCCAAGGGCAAAACTATGGCTACACCTTC.

The CDR3 nucleotides are TGTGCCAGCAGTTACTCCCGGTCTGGCGGGAGACGAGAGCAGTACTTC. It is translated as CASSYSRSGGRREQYF. The chain employs TRBV6-6 and TRBJ2-7, with 7 bases that match TRBD2. There are 16 residues in the CDR3. Germline CDR1 is MNHNY and CDR2 is SVGAGI (reference sequence). The ends lost 0 bases at V and 7 bases at J; junction bases unmatched: 12.

This chain links TRBV2 with TRBJ1-1; D gene ambiguous. Germline-derived CDR1 and CDR2 are SNHLY and FYNNEI. The length of the CDR3 is 12 residues. The germline V and J ends were trimmed by 5 bases and 0 bases, with 4 bases remaining between them. The CDR3: CASSPVNTEAFF. In DNA, the CDR3 is TGTGCCAGCAGTCCGGTGAACACTGAAGCTTTCTTT.

This chain connects TRBV18 to TRBJ2-7; TRBD1 matches 10 bases. After removal of 5 bases from V and 2 bases from J, the junction contained 3 bases not matched to a gene. CDR3 length: 14 residues. From germline, CDR1 is KGHSH and CDR2 LQKENI. DNA of the CDR3: TGTGCCAGCTCAGCCGGGACAGGGGCCTACGAGCAGTACTTC. Translation gives CASSAGTGAYEQYF.

V and J are TRBV7-2 and TRBJ2-5; TRBD2 matches 11 bases. Trimming at V came to 5 bases and at J to 5 bases, leaving 7 bases not matched to a gene. There are 15 residues in the CDR3. Looked up from germline, CDR1 is SGHTA and CDR2 is FQGNSA. The CDR3 region is CASSLSGGGSETQYF. The CDR3 DNA follows: TGTGCCAGCAGCCTTAGCGGGGGGGGCAGCGAGACCCAGTACTTC.

The sample holds a few counts of this clone. V is TRBV5-6 and J is TRBJ1-1, with D possibly TRBD1 on 5 matching bases. CDR1 and CDR2 (germline): SGHDT, YYEEEE. The CDR3 length is 15 residues. Between the trimmed V and J ends, which lost 3 bases and 2 bases, there was a span of 14 bases. CDR3 protein: CASSSALGLNTEAFF. The DNA for the CDR3 is TGTGCCAGCAGCTCCGCCTTGGGACTCAACACTGAAGCTTTCTTT.

The gene calls are TRBV18 and TRBJ2-5, with no clear D. The CDR3 loop spans 13 amino acids. The germline V gene encodes CDR1 KGHSH and CDR2 LQKENI. V was trimmed by 4 bases and J by 2 bases, leaving 8 bases between them. CDR3 loop: CASSRHQQETQYF. The CDR3 nucleotides read TGTGCCAGCTCACGACACCAGCAAGAGACCCAGTACTTC.

CDR3 loop: CASSYKPGQRTDTQYF. DNA of the CDR3: TGCGCCAGCAGCTACAAACCGGGACAACGGACAGATACGCAGTATTTT. This chain joins TRBV4-3 and TRBJ2-3; TRBD1 might be the D (6 bases). The CDR3 is made up of 16 amino acids. In germline, CDR1 is LGHNA, CDR2 YSLEER. V was trimmed by 5 bases and J by 3 bases, leaving 18 bases between them.

The rearrangement uses TRBV18 and TRBJ2-1; TRBD2 is a possible D gene (6 bases). This CDR3 is 14 amino acids long. In germline, CDR1 is KGHSH, CDR2 LQKENI. Deletions cut 3 bases from V and 2 bases from J, with 8 bases between. The CDR3 loop is CASSPGEAYNEQFF. Written as DNA, the CDR3 is TGTGCCAGCTCACCGGGGGAGGCCTACAATGAGCAGTTCTTC. The full variable domain, rest sourced from reference TRBV18 and TRBJ2-1, is NAGVMQNPRHLVRRRGQEARLRCSPMKGHSHVYWYRQLPEEGLKFMVYLQKENIIDESGMPKERFSAEFPKEGPSILRIQQVVRGDSAAYFCASSPGEAYNEQFFGPGTRLTVL.

The chain is built from TRBV18 and TRBJ1-5; 8 bases map to TRBD1. This CDR3 spans 13 amino acids. Trimming cost V 6 bases and J 5 bases; bases outside gene matches: 3. Germline-derived CDR1 and CDR2 are KGHSH and LQKENI. CDR3 amino acids: CASSTGVDQPQHF. CDR3 in DNA: TGTGCCAGCTCGACAGGGGTTGATCAGCCCCAGCATTTT. The full variable domain, with the rest looked up from reference TRBV18 and TRBJ1-5, is NAGVMQNPRHLVRRRGQEARLRCSPMKGHSHVYWYRQLPEEGLKFMVYLQKENIIDESGMPKERFSAEFPKEGPSILRIQQVVRGDSAAYFCASSTGVDQPQHFGDGTRLSIL.

The V call is TRBV6-5, the J call TRBJ2-3; no definite D call. The CDR3 has 15 residues. Germline values: CDR1 MNHEY, CDR2 SVGAGI. With 0 bases removed from V and 2 bases from J, the gap between germline ends came to 9 bases. The CDR3, as DNA: TGTGCCAGCAGTTACTCGAGGTCTACCACAGATACGCAGTATTTT. Encoded protein: CASSYSRSTTDTQYF.

The V gene is TRBV7-8, the J gene TRBJ2-1; D is uncertain. The CDR3 covers 14 residues. The germline gives CDR1 SGHVS, CDR2 FQNEAQ. V lost 5 bases to trimming and J lost 4 bases, with 12 bases between them. The CDR3 region is CASSPRTPYNEQFF. The CDR3, as DNA: TGTGCCAGCAGCCCTAGAACCCCGTACAATGAGCAGTTCTTC.

V is TRBV19 and J is TRBJ2-1; the match to TRBD2 covers 10 bases. The CDR3 is made up of 19 amino acids. Germline CDR1 is LNHDA and CDR2 is SQIVND (reference sequence). The V gene end was trimmed by 2 bases and the J gene end by 9 bases; junction bases not matched to a gene: 19. The CDR3 nucleotides are TGTGCCAGTAGTATAAGGGCGGCTAGCGGGAGTAACAAGTTGGGTGAGCAGTTCTTC. Translating it yields CASSIRAASGSNKLGEQFF.

The V call is TRBV21-1, the J call TRBJ2-7; the table's D call of TRBD2 was not tested on the DNA. TRBV21-1 is a pseudogene segment. The CDR3 spans 17 residues. DNA for the CDR3: TGTGCCAGCAGCAAAGATAGGCCTAGCGGGAGGTTCCACGAGCAGTACTTC. It codes for CASSKDRPSGRFHEQYF.

This clone was found a few times. The chain joins TRBV29-1 to TRBJ1-1; D possibly corresponds to TRBD1 (6 bases). Germline V gives CDR1 SQVTM, CDR2 ANQGSEA. The V and J ends lost 7 bases and 10 bases respectively, with 16 bases between them. The CDR3 has 11 amino acids. CDR3 bases: TGCAGCGCAGGACAAAGAGGGGGAGCTTTCTTT. Its protein product is CSAGQRGGAFF. The full variable domain, completed using reference TRBV29-1 and TRBJ1-1, is SAVISQKPSRDICQRGTSLTIQCQVDSQVTMMFWYRQQPGQSLTLIATANQGSEATYESGFVIDKFPISRPNLTFSTLTVSNMSPEDSSIYLCSAGQRGGAFFGQGTRLTVV.

The chain recombines TRBV7-9 with TRBJ2-7; TRBD2 aligns across 11 bases. The CDR3 length is 14 residues. Germline V gene sequence: CDR1 SEHNR, CDR2 FQNEAQ (reference sequence). V lost 5 bases and J lost 3; bases outside the gene matches: 3. The chain's CDR3 is CASSTGTSGYEQYF. The CDR3 coding sequence is TGTGCCAGCAGCACTGGGACTAGCGGCTACGAGCAGTACTTC.

The chain is built from TRBV5-1 and TRBJ1-5; D is unclear. CDR3 length: 13 amino acids. Germline loops: CDR1 SGHRS, CDR2 YFSETQ. The V end lost 2 bases, the J end lost 7 bases, and 10 bases lay between the germline ends. CDR3 nucleotide sequence: TGCGCCAGCAGCTTAGAGGGTAGCCAGCCCCAGCATTTT. The encoded protein is CASSLEGSQPQHF.

This sequence joins TRBV4-3 and TRBJ1-4, with TRBD1 matching over 7 bases. Trimming cost V 4 bases and J 4 bases; bases outside gene matches: 3. The CDR3 loop spans 14 amino acids. Per germline, CDR1 LGHNA and CDR2 YSLEER. This chain's CDR3 is CASSPRTGNEKLFF. The CDR3 coding sequence is TGCGCCAGCAGCCCACGGACAGGTAATGAAAAACTGTTTTTT.

This chain connects TRBV4-1 to TRBJ2-6, with unresolved D. From germline, CDR1 is MGHRA and CDR2 YSYEKL. V shed 1 base and J shed 0 bases, with 10 bases lying between them. The CDR3 is 17 amino acids. The CDR3 DNA sequence: TGCGCCAGCAGCCAAGGCGCCTTCCCCTCTGGGGCCAACGTCCTGACTTTC. Its translation is CASSQGAFPSGANVLTF.

CDR3 protein: CASSLGRGLAQETQYF. As DNA, the CDR3 is TGTGCCAGCAGCTTGGGGAGGGGACTAGCGCAAGAGACCCAGTACTTC. This chain connects TRBV5-4 to TRBJ2-5, with TRBD2 matching over 10 bases. V was clipped by 0 bases and J by 2 bases; unmatched bases: 4. Germline CDR1 is SGHNT and CDR2 is YYREEE (reference sequence). This CDR3 contains 16 residues.

V is TRBV5-5 and J is TRBJ2-7, with TRBD1 identical over 7 bases. This CDR3 spans 18 amino acids. Per germline, CDR1 SGHKS and CDR2 YYEKEE (reference sequence). The V and J ends lost 2 bases and 2 bases, in that order; junction bases with no gene match: 16. The CDR3 loop is CASSFLDLTGTATYEQYF. The CDR3, as DNA: TGTGCCAGCAGCTTCTTAGACTTGACCGGGACAGCAACCTACGAGCAGTACTTC.

This chain joins TRBV11-2 and TRBJ1-1, with D perhaps TRBD1 (6 bases). Germline CDR1 and CDR2: SGHAT and FQNNGV. With 3 bases removed from V and 6 bases from J, the gap between germline ends came to 17 bases. The CDR3 is made up of 15 amino acids. The CDR3 region is CASSLSRGLYAEAFF. CDR3 DNA sequence: TGTGCCAGCAGCTTGTCGAGGGGGTTATACGCTGAAGCTTTCTTT.

The V and J genes are TRBV11-3 and TRBJ2-5; maybe TRBD2 (7 bases). Germline V lookup: CDR1 SGHNT, CDR2 YENEEA. The ends were cut back, 5 bases at V and 5 bases at J, with 15 bases in the middle. The CDR3 loop spans 14 amino acids. For the CDR3, the DNA is TGTGCCAGCAGCGGGGGGGCCGGGTCGGAGACCCAGTACTTC. It yields the protein CASSGGAGSETQYF.